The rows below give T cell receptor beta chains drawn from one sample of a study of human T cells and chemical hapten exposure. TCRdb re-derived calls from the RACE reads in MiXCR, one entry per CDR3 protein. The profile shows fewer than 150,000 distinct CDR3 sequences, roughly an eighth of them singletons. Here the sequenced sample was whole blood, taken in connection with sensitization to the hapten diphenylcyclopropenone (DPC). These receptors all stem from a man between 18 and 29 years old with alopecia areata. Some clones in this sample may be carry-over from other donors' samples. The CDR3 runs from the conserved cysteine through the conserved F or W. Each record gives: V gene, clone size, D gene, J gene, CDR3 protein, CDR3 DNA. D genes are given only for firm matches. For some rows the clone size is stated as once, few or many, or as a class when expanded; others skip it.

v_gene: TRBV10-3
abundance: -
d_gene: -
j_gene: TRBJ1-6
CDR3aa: CAISESRASPLHF
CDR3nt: TGTGCCATCAGTGAGTCGAGGGCGTCACCCCTCCACTTT

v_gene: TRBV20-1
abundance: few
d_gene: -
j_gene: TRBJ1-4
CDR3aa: CSARGGEDGEKLFF
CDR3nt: TGCAGTGCTAGAGGGGGAGAAGATGGTGAAAAACTGTTTTTT

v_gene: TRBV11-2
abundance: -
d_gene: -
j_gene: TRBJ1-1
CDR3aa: CASSFQYTEAFF
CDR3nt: TGTGCCAGCAGCTTTCAGTACACTGAAGCTTTCTTT

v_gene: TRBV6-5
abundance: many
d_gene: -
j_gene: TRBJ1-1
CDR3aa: CASSFGQGGTEAFF
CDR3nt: TGTGCCAGCAGTTTCGGGCAGGGAGGTACTGAAGCTTTCTTT

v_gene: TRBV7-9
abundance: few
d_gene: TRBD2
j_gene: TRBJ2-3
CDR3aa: CASGETGGPTDTQYF
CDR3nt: TGTGCCAGCGGGGAGACGGGGGGGCCCACAGATACGCAGTATTTT

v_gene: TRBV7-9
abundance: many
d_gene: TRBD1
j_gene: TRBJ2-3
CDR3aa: CASSLPRQGRDTQYF
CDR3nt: TGTGCCAGCAGCTTACCCCGACAGGGAAGAGATACGCAGTATTTT

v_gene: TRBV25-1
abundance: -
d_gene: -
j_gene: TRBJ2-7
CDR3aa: CASTPLGAYSYEQYF
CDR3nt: TGTGCCAGCACCCCCTTGGGAGCATATTCCTACGAGCAGTACTTC

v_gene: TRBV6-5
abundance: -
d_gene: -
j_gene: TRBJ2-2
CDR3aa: CASSYRRTLNTGELFF
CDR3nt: TGTGCCAGCAGTTACAGGCGGACACTGAACACCGGGGAGCTGTTTTTT

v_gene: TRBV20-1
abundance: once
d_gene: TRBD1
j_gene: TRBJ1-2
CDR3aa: CSARDPGQGVYGYTF
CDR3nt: TGCAGTGCTAGAGATCCGGGACAGGGGGTCTATGGCTACACCTTC

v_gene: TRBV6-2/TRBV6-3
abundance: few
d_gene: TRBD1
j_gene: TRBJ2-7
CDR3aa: CASSPDRVKPYEQYF
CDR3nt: TGTGCCAGCAGCCCCGACAGGGTTAAGCCCTACGAGCAGTACTTC

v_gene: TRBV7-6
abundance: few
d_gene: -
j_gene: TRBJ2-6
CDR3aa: CASSLEPPGANVLTF
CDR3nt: TGTGCCAGCAGCTTAGAACCGCCTGGGGCCAACGTCCTGACTTTC

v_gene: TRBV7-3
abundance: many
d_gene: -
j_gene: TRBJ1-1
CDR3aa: CASSLKVVGHGDTEAFF
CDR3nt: TGTGCCAGCAGCTTAAAAGTAGTCGGGCATGGAGACACTGAAGCTTTCTTT

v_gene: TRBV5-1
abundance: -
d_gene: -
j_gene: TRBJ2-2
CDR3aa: CASSESLGRNTGELLF
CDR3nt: TGCGCCAGCAGCGAGTCTTTAGGCAGGAACACCGGGGAGCTGCTTTTT

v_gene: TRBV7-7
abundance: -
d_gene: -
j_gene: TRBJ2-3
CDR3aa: CASSLASADTQYF
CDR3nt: TGTGCCAGCAGCTTAGCGAGCGCAGATACGCAGTATTTT

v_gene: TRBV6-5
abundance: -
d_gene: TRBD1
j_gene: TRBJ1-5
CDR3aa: CASRTRTGWQPQHF
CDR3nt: TGTGCCAGCAGAACCCGGACAGGGTGGCAGCCCCAGCATTTT

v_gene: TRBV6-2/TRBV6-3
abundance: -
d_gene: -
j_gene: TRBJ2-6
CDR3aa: CASHRTGANVLTF
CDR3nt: TGTGCCAGCCACCGGACTGGGGCCAACGTCCTGACTTTC

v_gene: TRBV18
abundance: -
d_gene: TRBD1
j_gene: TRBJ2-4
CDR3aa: CASSPLTSLQGGKNIQYF
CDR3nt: TGTGCCAGCTCACCACTGACGTCGCTACAGGGGGGCAAAAACATTCAGTACTTC

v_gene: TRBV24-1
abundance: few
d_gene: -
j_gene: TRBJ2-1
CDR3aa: CATSDDGRGSYNEQFF
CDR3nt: TGTGCCACCAGTGATGACGGCAGGGGATCCTACAATGAGCAGTTCTTC

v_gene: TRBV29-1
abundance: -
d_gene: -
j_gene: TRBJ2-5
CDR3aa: CSVEESLHISKTQYF
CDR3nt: TGCAGCGTTGAAGAATCACTTCACATATCGAAGACCCAGTACTTC

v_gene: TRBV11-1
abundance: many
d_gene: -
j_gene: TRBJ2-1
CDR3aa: CASSLVGLDMYNEQFF
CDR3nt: TGTGCCAGCAGCTTAGTGGGTTTGGACATGTACAATGAGCAGTTCTTC

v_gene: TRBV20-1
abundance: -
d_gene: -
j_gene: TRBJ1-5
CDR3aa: CSARALGTGNQPQHF
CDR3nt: TGCAGTGCTAGAGCACTAGGGACTGGCAATCAGCCCCAGCATTTT

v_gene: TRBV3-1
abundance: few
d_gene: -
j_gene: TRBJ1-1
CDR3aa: CASSQGVEAFF
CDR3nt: TGTGCCAGCAGCCAAGGGGTTGAAGCTTTCTTT

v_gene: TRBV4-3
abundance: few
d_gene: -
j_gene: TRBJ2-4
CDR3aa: CASSQEGWGYIQYF
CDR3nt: TGCGCCAGCAGCCAAGAAGGATGGGGGTACATTCAGTACTTC

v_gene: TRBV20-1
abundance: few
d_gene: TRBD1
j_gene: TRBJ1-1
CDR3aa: CSAPRTGGRAEAFF
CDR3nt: TGCAGTGCTCCGAGGACAGGGGGTAGGGCTGAAGCTTTCTTT

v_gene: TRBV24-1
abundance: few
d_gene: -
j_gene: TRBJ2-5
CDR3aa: CATSDPSGAQETQYF
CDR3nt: TGTGCCACCAGTGACCCGTCGGGGGCCCAAGAGACCCAGTACTTC

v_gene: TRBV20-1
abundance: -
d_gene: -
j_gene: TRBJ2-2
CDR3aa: CSARGAAGELFF
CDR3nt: TGCAGTGCGAGAGGAGCAGCCGGGGAGCTGTTTTTT

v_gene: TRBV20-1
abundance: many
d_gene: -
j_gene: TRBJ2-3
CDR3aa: CSARELGFLPRDPPTDTQYF
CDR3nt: TGCAGTGCTAGAGAGCTGGGGTTTCTCCCCCGGGACCCGCCTACAGATACGCAGTATTTT

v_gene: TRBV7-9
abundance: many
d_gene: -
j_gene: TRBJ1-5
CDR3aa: CASSLSNQPQHF
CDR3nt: TGTGCCAGCAGCTTATCTAATCAGCCCCAGCATTTT

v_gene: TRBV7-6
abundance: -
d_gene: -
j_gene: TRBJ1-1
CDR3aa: CASSRLPGFLNTEAFF
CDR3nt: TGTGCCAGCAGCCGGTTACCAGGGTTTCTGAACACTGAAGCTTTCTTT

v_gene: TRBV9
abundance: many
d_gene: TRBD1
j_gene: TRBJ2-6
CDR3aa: CASSVSGTGTLFFSGANVLTF
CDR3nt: TGTGCCAGCAGCGTCTCCGGGACAGGGACCCTTTTTTTCTCTGGGGCCAACGTCCTGACTTTC

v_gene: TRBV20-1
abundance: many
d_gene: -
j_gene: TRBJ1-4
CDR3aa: CSAWDGREKLFF
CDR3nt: TGCAGTGCCTGGGACGGGCGGGAAAAACTGTTTTTT

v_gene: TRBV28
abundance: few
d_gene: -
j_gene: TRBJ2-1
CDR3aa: CASSLRFKDPIVFF
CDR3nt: TGTGCCAGCAGTTTACGGTTCAAGGACCCGATCGTATTCTTC

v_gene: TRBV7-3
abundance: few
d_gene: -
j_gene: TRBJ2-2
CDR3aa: CASSLSSNTGELFF
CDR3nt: TGTGCCAGCAGCTTAAGTTCCAACACCGGGGAGCTGTTTTTT

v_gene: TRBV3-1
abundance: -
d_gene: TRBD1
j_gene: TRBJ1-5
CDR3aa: CASSQDLGQGKHF
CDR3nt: TGTGCCAGCAGCCAAGATCTAGGACAGGGAAAGCATTTT

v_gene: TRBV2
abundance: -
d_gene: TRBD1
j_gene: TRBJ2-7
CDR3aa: CASAGQGSAYEQYF
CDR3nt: TGTGCCAGCGCTGGACAGGGAAGTGCCTACGAGCAGTACTTC

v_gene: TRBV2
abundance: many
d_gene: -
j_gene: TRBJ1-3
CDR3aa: CASSREVSSGNTIYF
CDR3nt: TGTGCCAGCAGTAGGGAGGTCAGCTCTGGAAACACCATATATTTT

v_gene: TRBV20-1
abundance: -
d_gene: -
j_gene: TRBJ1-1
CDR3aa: CSAPVNTEAFF
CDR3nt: TGCAGTGCTCCAGTGAACACTGAAGCTTTCTTT

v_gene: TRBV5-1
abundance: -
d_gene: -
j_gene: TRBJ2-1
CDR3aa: CASSLEGFLNNEQFF
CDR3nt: TGCGCCAGCAGCTTGGAGGGGTTTTTGAACAATGAGCAGTTCTTC

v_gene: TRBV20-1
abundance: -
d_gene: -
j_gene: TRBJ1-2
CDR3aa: CSARDIMFAYGYTF
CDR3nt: TGCAGTGCTAGAGATATCATGTTTGCTTATGGCTACACCTTC

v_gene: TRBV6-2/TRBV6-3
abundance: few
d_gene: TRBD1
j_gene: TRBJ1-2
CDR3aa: CASSYQPDSGTGGYTF
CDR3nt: TGTGCCAGCAGTTACCAACCCGACTCCGGGACAGGGGGCTACACCTTC